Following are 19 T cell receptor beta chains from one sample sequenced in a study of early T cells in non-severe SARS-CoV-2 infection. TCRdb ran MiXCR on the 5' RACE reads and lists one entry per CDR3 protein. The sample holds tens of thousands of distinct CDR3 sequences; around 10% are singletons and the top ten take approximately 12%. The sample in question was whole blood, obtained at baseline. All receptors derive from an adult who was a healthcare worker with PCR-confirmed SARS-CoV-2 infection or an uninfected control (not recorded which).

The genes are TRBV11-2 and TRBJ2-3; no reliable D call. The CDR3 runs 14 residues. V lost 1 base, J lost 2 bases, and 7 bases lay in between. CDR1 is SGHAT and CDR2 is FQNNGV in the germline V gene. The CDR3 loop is CASSLGMSTDTQYF. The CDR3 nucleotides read TGTGCCAGCAGCTTAGGAATGTCCACAGATACGCAGTATTTT.

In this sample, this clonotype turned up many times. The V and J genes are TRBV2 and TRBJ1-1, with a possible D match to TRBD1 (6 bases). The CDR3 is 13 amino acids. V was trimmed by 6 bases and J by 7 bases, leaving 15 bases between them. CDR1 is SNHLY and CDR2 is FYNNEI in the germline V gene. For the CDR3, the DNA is TGTGCCAGCAGGTATCGGACAGAACTTGAAGCTTTCTTT. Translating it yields CASRYRTELEAFF.

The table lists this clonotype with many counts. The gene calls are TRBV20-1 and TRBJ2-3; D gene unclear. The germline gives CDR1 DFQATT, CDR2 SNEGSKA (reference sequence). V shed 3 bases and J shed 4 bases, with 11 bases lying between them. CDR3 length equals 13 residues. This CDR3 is CSASPQNADTQYF. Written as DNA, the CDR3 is TGCAGTGCTAGTCCCCAGAACGCAGATACGCAGTATTTT.

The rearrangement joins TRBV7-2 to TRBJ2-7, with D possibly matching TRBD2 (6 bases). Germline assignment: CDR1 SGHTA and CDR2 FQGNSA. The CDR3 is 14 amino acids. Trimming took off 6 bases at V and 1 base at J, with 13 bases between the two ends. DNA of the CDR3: TGTGCCAGCAGTTTTGGGAGGAATTCCTACGAGCAGTACTTC. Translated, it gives CASSFGRNSYEQYF.

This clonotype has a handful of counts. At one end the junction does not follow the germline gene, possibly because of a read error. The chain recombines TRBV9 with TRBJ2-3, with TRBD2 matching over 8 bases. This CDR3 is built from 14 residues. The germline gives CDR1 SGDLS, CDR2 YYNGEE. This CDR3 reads CATSSGGFTDTQYF. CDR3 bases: TGTGCCACCAGCAGCGGGGGCTTCACAGATACGCAGTATTTT.

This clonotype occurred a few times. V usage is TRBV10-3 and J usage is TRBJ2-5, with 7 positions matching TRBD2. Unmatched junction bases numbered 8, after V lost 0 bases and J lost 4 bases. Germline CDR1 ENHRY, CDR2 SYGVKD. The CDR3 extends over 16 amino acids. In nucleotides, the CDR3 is TGTGCCATCAGTGAGTCGAGGAGCGGGGTTGGAGAGACCCAGTACTTC. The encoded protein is CAISESRSGVGETQYF.

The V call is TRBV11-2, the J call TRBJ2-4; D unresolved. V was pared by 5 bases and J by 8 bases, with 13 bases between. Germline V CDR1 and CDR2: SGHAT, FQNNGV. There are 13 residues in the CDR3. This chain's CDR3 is CASSPSVGDIQYF. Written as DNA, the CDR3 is TGTGCCAGCAGCCCAAGTGTGGGTGACATTCAGTACTTC.

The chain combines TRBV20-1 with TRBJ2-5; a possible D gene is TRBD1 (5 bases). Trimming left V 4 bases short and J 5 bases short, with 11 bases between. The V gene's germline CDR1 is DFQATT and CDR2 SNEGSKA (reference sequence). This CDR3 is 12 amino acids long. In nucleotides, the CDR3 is TGCAGTGCTAAAGGGGTCGAGGAGACCCAGTACTTC. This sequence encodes CSAKGVEETQYF.

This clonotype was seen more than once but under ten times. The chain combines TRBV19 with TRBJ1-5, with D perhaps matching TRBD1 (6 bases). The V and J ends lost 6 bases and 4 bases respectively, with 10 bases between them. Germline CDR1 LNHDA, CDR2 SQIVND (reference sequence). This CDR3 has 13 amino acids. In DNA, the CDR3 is TGTGCCAGTAGCCGGACAGAAAATCAGCCCCAGCATTTT. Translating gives CASSRTENQPQHF.

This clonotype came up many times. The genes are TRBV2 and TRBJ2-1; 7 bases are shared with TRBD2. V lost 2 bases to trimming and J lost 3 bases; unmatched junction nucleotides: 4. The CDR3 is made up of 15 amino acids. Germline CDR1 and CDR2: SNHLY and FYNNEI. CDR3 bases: TGTGCCAGCAGTGAATTGGGAGGGAACTACAATGAGCAGTTCTTC. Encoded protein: CASSELGGNYNEQFF.

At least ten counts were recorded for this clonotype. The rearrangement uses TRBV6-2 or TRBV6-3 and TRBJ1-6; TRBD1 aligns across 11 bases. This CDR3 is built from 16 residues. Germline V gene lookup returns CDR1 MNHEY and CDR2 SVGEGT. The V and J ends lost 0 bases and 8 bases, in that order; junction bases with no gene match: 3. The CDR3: CASSYSGQGDHSPLHF. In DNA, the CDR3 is TGTGCCAGCAGTTACTCGGGACAGGGGGATCATTCACCCCTCCACTTT.

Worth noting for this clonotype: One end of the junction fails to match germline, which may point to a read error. Written as DNA, the CDR3 is TGTGTCAGCAGCTCCGGAGGCACAGATACGCAGTATTTT. Its protein is CVSSSGGTDTQYF. This chain uses TRBV12-3 or TRBV12-4 with TRBJ2-3, with no clear D. This CDR3 is built from 13 residues.

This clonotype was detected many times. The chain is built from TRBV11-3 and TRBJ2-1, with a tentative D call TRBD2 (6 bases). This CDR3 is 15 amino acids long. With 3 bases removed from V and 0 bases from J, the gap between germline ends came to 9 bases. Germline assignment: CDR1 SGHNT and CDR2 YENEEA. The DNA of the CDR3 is TGTGCCAGCAGCTTCGGGGGTAGCTCCTACAATGAGCAGTTCTTC. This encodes CASSFGGSSYNEQFF.

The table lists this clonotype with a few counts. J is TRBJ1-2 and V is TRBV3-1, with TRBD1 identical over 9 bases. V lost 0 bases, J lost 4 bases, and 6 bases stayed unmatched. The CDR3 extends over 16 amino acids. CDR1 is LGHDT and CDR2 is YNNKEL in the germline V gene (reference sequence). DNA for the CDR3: TGTGCCAGCAGCCAAGATATGGGACAGGGTATCTATGGCTACACCTTC. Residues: CASSQDMGQGIYGYTF. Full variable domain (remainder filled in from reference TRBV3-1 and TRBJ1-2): DTAVSQTPKYLVTQMGNDKSIKCEQNLGHDTMYWYKQDSKKFLKIMFSYNNKELIINETVPNRFSPKSPDKAHLNLHINSLELGDSAVYFCASSQDMGQGIYGYTFGSGTRLTVV.

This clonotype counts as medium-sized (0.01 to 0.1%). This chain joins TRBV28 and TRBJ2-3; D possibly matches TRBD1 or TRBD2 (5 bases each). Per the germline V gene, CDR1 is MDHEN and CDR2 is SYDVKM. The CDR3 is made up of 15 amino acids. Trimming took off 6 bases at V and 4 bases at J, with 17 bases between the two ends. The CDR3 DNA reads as TGTGCCAGCAGCCCTCCCGTCCAGGGACCAGATACGCAGTATTTT. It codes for CASSPPVQGPDTQYF.

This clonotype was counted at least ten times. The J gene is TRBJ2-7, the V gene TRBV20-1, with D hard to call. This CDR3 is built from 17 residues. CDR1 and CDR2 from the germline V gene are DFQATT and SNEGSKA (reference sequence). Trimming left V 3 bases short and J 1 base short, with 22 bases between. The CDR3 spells CSASHSSRSLSSYEQYF. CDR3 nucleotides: TGCAGTGCTAGTCACTCATCCCGGTCCCTCTCGTCCTACGAGCAGTACTTC.

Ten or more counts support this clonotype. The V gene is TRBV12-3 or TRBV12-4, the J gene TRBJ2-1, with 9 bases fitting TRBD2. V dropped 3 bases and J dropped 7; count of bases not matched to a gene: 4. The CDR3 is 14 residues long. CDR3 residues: CASSLGSGGNEQFF. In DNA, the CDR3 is TGTGCCAGCAGTTTGGGTAGCGGGGGAAATGAGCAGTTCTTC.

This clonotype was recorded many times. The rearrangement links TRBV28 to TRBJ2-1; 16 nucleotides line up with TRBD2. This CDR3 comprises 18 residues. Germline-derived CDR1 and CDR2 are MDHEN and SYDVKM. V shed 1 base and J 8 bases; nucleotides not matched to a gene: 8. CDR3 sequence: CASSLLGTSGGARDEQFF. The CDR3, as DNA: TGTGCCAGCAGTTTATTGGGGACTAGCGGGGGGGCCAGGGATGAGCAGTTCTTC.

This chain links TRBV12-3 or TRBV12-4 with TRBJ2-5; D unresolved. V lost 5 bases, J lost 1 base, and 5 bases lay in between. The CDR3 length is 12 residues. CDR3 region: CASSGVQETQYF. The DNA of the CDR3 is TGTGCCAGCAGTGGGGTCCAAGAGACCCAGTACTTC.